The rows below give T cell receptor beta chains drawn from one sample of a study of cytomegalovirus exposure and HLA in healthy donors. Profiling relied on immunoSEQ multiplex PCR, and the TCRdb table lists in-frame clones only, not all of them. The table has some 190,000 clones, roughly four fifths seen once; the top ten hold about 3%. Specimen: PBMCs. The receptors here all came from a woman aged 25 to 39 in good health and CMV-seropositive. Each CDR3 is given without its conserved first and last residue. Clone size appears in some rows only: once, few, many, or a class for an expanded clone.

clone size	V gene	J gene	CDR3 protein
.	TRBV5-5	TRBJ2-5	ASSRRALVGGLQETQY
.	TRBV27	TRBJ2-7	ASSFGQYYEQY
.	TRBV5-6	TRBJ2-5	ASSSRTSWVQY
.	TRBV9	TRBJ2-5	ASSVGGPAGGPETQY
.	TRBV5-8	TRBJ2-5	ASSLGQGVQETQY
.	TRBV27	TRBJ2-3	ASSLLGLAVDTQY
.	TRBV7-9	TRBJ1-4	ASSLIGTGPNEKLF
.	TRBV4-1	TRBJ2-5	ASSQEGGGGETQY
few	TRBV4-1	TRBJ1-1	ASSATGAEAF
few	TRBV28	TRBJ1-5	ASSPLGGARTQPQH
.	TRBV5-1	TRBJ2-7	ASSFRDEQY
.	TRBV29-1	TRBJ2-4	SVVGDRAKNIQY
.	TRBV28	TRBJ2-3	ASHDGRWTDTQY
.	TRBV7-9	TRBJ1-2	ASIGTGGSGYGYT
few	TRBV19	TRBJ2-4	ASSAPRGWPLDIQY
few	TRBV5-1	TRBJ2-3	ASSLDGRTDTQY
.	TRBV29-1	TRBJ2-3	SVEFGGTDTQY
.	TRBV5-1	TRBJ1-1	ASSFGGVGNTEAF
few	TRBV5-1	TRBJ2-7	ASSLATGAVYEQY
few	TRBV5-1	TRBJ2-7	ASSLSGLVAEQY
once	TRBV27	TRBJ2-7	ASSLGQGELSYEQY
.	TRBV6-1	TRBJ2-1	ASSAGQGADEQF
.	TRBV19	TRBJ2-3	ASSIAGGDTQY
.	TRBV7-9	TRBJ2-7	ASSLPKTGSYEQY
.	TRBV5-6	TRBJ1-5	ASSLGSGNQPQH
few	TRBV10-3	TRBJ1-5	AISPGRTNQPQH
.	TRBV28	TRBJ2-6	ASIGQGGTGANVLT
.	TRBV5-4	TRBJ2-1	ASSYIGTKGNEQF
once	TRBV10-3	TRBJ1-5	AIRGDSPWGNQPQH
.	TRBV27	TRBJ2-5	ASSRRENRETQY